The clone carrying this TCR beta chain came up once. This entry is derived from a study of control samples from healthy donors and cancer patients. Profiling relied on immunoSEQ multiplex PCR, and the TCRdb table lists in-frame clones only, not all of them. The sample carries some 100,000 clones, approximately 90% recorded once. Germline-derived CDR1 and CDR2 are KGHSH and LQKENI. The CDR3 totals 13 residues. Deletions cut 11 bases from V and 0 bases from J, with 13 bases between. The TCR was taken from a human donor in good health. The donor label of this sample is uncertain. The V and J genes are TRBV18 and TRBJ1-1; perhaps TRBD1 as D (5 bases). Sequencing was performed on blood. For the CDR3, the DNA is TGTGCCTGCAACCAGGGCGTGAACACTGAAGCTTTCTTT. This sequence encodes CACNQGVNTEAFF.